The 3 T cell receptor beta chains below were found in one sample sequenced in a study of OX40 agonist ivuxolimab in advanced cancers. Sequencing used immunoSEQ multiplex PCR; TCRdb keeps in-frame clones, though not all of them. In the table there are about 54,000 clones, 81% of which are singletons. The input for sequencing was CD4+ or CD8+ T cells sorted from blood, taken in a trial of the OX40 agonist ivuxolimab. These receptor sequences come from an adult with an advanced solid tumor such as melanoma, head and neck, liver or kidney cancer.

The rearrangement uses TRBV5-4 and TRBJ2-1, with D tentatively TRBD2 (6 bases). The CDR3 consists of 16 residues. Germline V gives CDR1 SGHNT, CDR2 YYREEE (reference sequence). V dropped 0 bases and J dropped 1 base, with 11 bases sitting between them. The CDR3 coding sequence is TGTGCCAGCAGCTTGGAGGCGGGGAAATCCTACAATGAGCAGTTCTTC. This translates into CASSLEAGKSYNEQFF.

The rearrangement links TRBV28 to TRBJ1-1, with TRBD1 matching over 7 bases. The CDR3 extends over 14 amino acids. V lost 4 bases to trimming and J lost 0 bases; unmatched junction nucleotides: 2. CDR1 MDHEN and CDR2 SYDVKM come from the germline V gene. As DNA, the CDR3 is TGTGCCAGCAGTTCGCAGGGGGTGAACACTGAAGCTTTCTTT. It yields the protein CASSSQGVNTEAFF.

This chain's CDR3 is CASSSAPGYNEQYF. The CDR3 DNA follows: TGTGCCAGCAGCTCCGCCCCAGGGTATAATGAGCAGTACTTC. The J gene is TRBJ2-7, the V gene TRBV7-6, with D possibly matching TRBD1 (5 bases). Germline CDR1 reads SGHVS; CDR2 reads FNYEAQ. V lost 4 bases, J lost 7 bases, and 17 bases lay in between. This CDR3 comprises 14 residues.